This T cell receptor beta chain comes out of a study of blood T cell repertoires in COVID-19. The CDR3 length is 14 residues. Looked up from germline, CDR1 is SNHLY and CDR2 is FYNNEI. V was pared by 6 bases and J by 3 bases, with 11 bases between. Original analysis: Cell counts per sample came from amplifying reference gene primers. Libraries were prepared by immunoSEQ multiplex PCR; TCRdb keeps only in-frame clonotypes and omits some of them. V, J and clone size are those of that table, while D and trimming were read from the DNA. This table has fewer than 300,000 clones, roughly 87% appearing once.

The sample taken for sequencing was peripheral blood. The rearrangement joins TRBV2 to TRBJ2-2; maybe TRBD1 (6 bases). The sequence was collected from a woman in her thirties with acute or convalescent COVID-19. CDR3 nucleotides: TGTGCCAGCAGCTCAGGGGCCGACACCGGGGAGCTGTTTTTT. Encoded protein: CASSSGADTGELFF.